This T cell receptor (beta chain) was observed in a study of cytomegalovirus exposure and HLA in healthy donors (TCRdb year 2017). In the study overall: In an earlier analysis of roughly 500 of the donors, approximately 260 Gb of sequence data and roughly 100 million unique TCR beta sequences from about 190 million T cells were reported. Approximately 310 gigabases of sequencing data and 75 million to 85 million unique TCR sequences made up an early release that covered several hundred HLA-typed donors. Of the approximately 400 genotyped donors, about 80% fell in the genetic ancestry cluster associated with self-reported Caucasian donors. The aim of the study was to test whether cataloging public T cell receptors could identify signatures of past pathogen exposure. The T cell repertoires of under 750 subjects were profiled by immunosequencing and related to cytomegalovirus serostatus. Besides the first cohort of roughly 640 subjects, a separate validation cohort made up of 120 different subjects was used. The study combined high-throughput TCR immunosequencing, statistical association of individual TCRs with disease status, and machine learning to predict cytomegalovirus infection status. In a later analysis, previously published TCR beta repertoires from 550 to 700 donors were re-analyzed and high-resolution HLA genotyping was added so that TCR occurrence patterns could be studied. The later analysis used no new phenotypic data to find candidate immune exposures, relying instead on TCR beta sequences and their occurrence across donors. An earlier analysis of 500 to 650 of the donors applied high-throughput TCR beta sequencing to assess whether each TCR beta V gene segment acted as functional or pseudogenic. Donor age, sex, ethnicity and CMV serostatus were compiled alongside the repertoire data. A later genetic analysis used genome-wide SNP genotypes for about 55% of the 666 donors, treating that subset as a discovery cohort. All discovery cohort repertoires had been generated on a single sequencing platform. Class I and class II HLA loci were covered by the typing at four-digit resolution. The number of donors typed differed by locus, with 629-630 for A, B, C, DRB1 and DQB1, roughly 520 for DQA1, 606 for DPA1, and approximately 470 for DPB1. Roughly five DR-DQ haplotypes were handled as single units for association and clustering because linkage in the cohort was strong. Among 300 to 450 genotyped donors of the cohort, an average of around 240,000 unique TCR beta nucleotide sequences were sequenced per donor, roughly a sixth of them non-productive.

The cohort comprised fewer than 700 healthy bone marrow donors. All cohort members were sampled while nominally healthy, although unrecorded immune exposures were likely present. The donor was CMV seronegative and belonged to the group of more than 300 seronegative cohort members. Each donor provided a peripheral blood sample, and peripheral blood mononuclear cells were used for TCR beta sequencing. Genomic DNA extraction from the blood cell samples was performed with the Qiagen DNeasy Blood Extraction Kit. In the germline V gene, CDR1 corresponds to MDHEN and CDR2 to SYDVKM. Inclusive of the bounding cysteine and phenylalanine, the CDR3 is 15 residues long. Just CDR3 DNA is preserved here, 45 bases in frame from base 1. V is cut back by 6 bases and J by 0 bases, with 5 bases in the junction unmatched. As concerns this clone: Its antigen is still unknown. No base quality values were provided; no much bigger clone lies one nucleotide off.

The library was made by the immunoSEQ multiplex PCR assay. For the multiplex PCR, a mixture combining 60 forward primers for TCR Vbeta segments and 13 reverse primers for TCR Jbeta segments was used. Amplification of the CDR3 region of rearranged TCR beta genes was performed with a multiplex PCR assay on genomic DNA. The Illumina HiSeq System was used to sequence the amplified TCR beta libraries as 87-base-pair reads. The authors' pipeline ran thus. A later analysis counted 65 million to 90 million unique TCR beta chains across the 666 repertoires, and roughly 9.9 million of these chains were shared by at least two donors. To remove PCR and sequencing errors, raw reads were error-corrected and collapsed into unique sequences using a nearest-neighbor algorithm that merged closely related sequences. Alignment of CDR3 sequences to IMGT reference sequences was used to assign V, D and J gene segments. For a sequence to be retained, a match of at least six nucleotides was required to both a V gene segment and a J gene segment. Rearrangements were called productive when the CDR3 lacked stop codons and stayed in frame with V and J; all others were non-productive. Following IMGT convention, CDR3 was defined as the stretch from the second conserved V-encoded cysteine up to the conserved J-encoded phenylalanine. The earlier analysis of approximately 500 of the donors excluded sequences that lacked an unambiguous match to a single V gene segment. In an earlier analysis of a few hundred of the donors, V segments were called functional above 56.7% productive rearrangements and were called segregating when the between-donor standard deviation exceeded 5%. A statistical classification framework was built for diagnosing cytomegalovirus status from the catalog of TCR beta chain sequences. V and J gene assignment, in a later analysis, came from comparing TCR nucleotide sequences with IMGT/GENE-DB human TR gene sequences. Using the TCRdist pipeline, a later analysis assigned CDR3 sequences along with most-parsimonious VDJ recombination scenarios. In a later analysis, each TCR beta chain was defined by its CDR3 amino acid sequence together with its V-gene family, and reads without a unique V-gene family were excluded. A later analysis removed over 500 highly shared, low-generation-probability nucleotide sequences to deal with suspected cross-contamination and a sequencing artifact. In a later analysis, a clonal expansion index was calculated for each public chain from normalized within-repertoire ranks of inferred template counts. In a later analysis, generation probabilities were computed using a VDJ recombination model fitted to out-of-frame rearrangements, and the results were checked against IGoR. A later analysis scored TCR-TCR, TCR-HLA and TCR-CMV co-occurrence with hypergeometric tests, applying a repertoire-size bias correction to TCR pairs. A later analysis estimated false discovery rates by permuting HLA or CMV assignments 20 times. In a later analysis, co-occurring TCRs were grouped using DBSCAN, and TCRdist sequence similarity was added for clustering within HLA-allele-positive subsets. Co-occurrence clustering excluded repertoires with fewer than 30,000 or more than 120,000 public chains, plus five with anomalous nucleotide sharing. Not all clones reach the TCRdb copy of this immuneACCESS table, which keeps in-frame sequences only. Checked studies attribute under half of the gap to unresolved V genes and leave the rest unexplained. For V, J and clone size, that table is used; D and trimming come from the DNA. This sample gives over 150,000 clones in total; approximately 90% of them show up just once. The top ten clones comprise 0.85% of the sample.

Study-wide findings and limitations: A cluster of highly shared sequence variants was judged likely to be a technical artifact of the sequencing pipeline. When HLA alleles, especially DR and DQ, strongly co-occurred, TCR associations were difficult to assign to individual alleles. Correlated functional status among segregating V segments might reflect linkage disequilibrium, but an unknown experimental factor could not be ruled out. According to a later analysis, most CMV-associated TCR beta chains appeared to be HLA-restricted, and the HLA associations seemed to be driven largely by CMV exposure. Three of the identified cytomegalovirus-associated TCR beta chains were confirmed in vitro to be specific for cytomegalovirus antigens. Because counts were too low, seventeen rarely observed V segments, including chromosome 9 orphons, were left out of the earlier analysis of some 600 of the donors. Immune exposure information for the cohort was limited to CMV serostatus. Several of the top co-occurrence clusters appeared to be linked to parvovirus B19, influenza, CMV and Epstein-Barr virus, according to a later analysis. A later genetic analysis associated a missense DCLRE1C variant with V-gene and J-gene trimming of TCR beta chains, and an independent cohort replicated the association. Most TCR sequences were observed very rarely across donors, whereas some public TCRs were present in many individuals. According to a later analysis, TCR association rates differed among HLA loci, with DRB1 alleles showing the most associated TCRs and HLA-C alleles showing the fewest. The authors suggested that the approach could potentially be extended to other disease states and immunological phenotypes. An earlier analysis of 587 of the donors showed that most TCR beta V segments appeared in productive rearrangements either about 87% or about 30% of the time, which broadly matched IMGT annotations. In both the original and validation cohorts, the classifier was reported to diagnose cytomegalovirus status with high specificity and sensitivity. A total of 150 to 200 TCR beta chains were listed by the study as associated with cytomegalovirus. In a later analysis, HLA-associated TCR beta chains were found to be more clonally expanded and to have lower generation probabilities than equally common non-associated chains. Because HLA typing was missing for some donors at each locus, association tests included only the typed subset. Specific HLA alleles were associated with roughly 16,000 TCR beta sequences at a false discovery rate of 0.05 in a later analysis. According to a later genetic analysis, donors in an Asian-associated ancestry cluster had fewer N-insertions in productive TCRs than the roughly 660-donor mean. A further reported finding was that TCR beta sequences accurately predicted the HLA-A and HLA-B alleles for most subjects in the first cohort. The presence/absence analyses assumed that sequencing depth was roughly uniform across donors, and that assumption may not be true. In this cohort, only TCR beta chains were sequenced, and detectable features were limited by the absence of alpha or paired-chain data. Because the 87-base-pair reads could not distinguish some IMGT-functional V segments, including TRBV6-2 and TRBV6-3, those segments were excluded.

The TCR sequence derives from a woman in her thirties in good health and CMV-seronegative. Recombination connected TRBV28 to TRBJ1-1; 9 nucleotides in the junction match TRBD1. The sample consisted of PBMCs. The CDR3 in this case is CASSRRDRVNTEAFF. The DNA sequence is as follows: TGTGCCAGCAGCCGACGGGACAGGGTGAACACTGAAGCTTTCTTT.